The clone carrying this T cell receptor (beta chain) was found a few times. The data are from a study of patients and donors after allogeneic stem cell transplantation. MiXCR, run by TCRdb on the RT-PCR reads, gives a single entry per CDR3 protein. The profile shows over 350,000 distinct CDR3 sequences, around 16% of them singletons. This TCR came from a human donor who was either an allogeneic HSCT recipient or a stem cell or donor lymphocyte infusion donor (not recorded which). It is not recorded whose cells these are; they may come from a transplant donor. The sequenced material came from blood, either unsorted or a sorted T cell fraction (not recorded which).

The CDR3, as DNA: TGTGCCAGCAGTGACGTGAGGAGCTCCTACGAGCAGTACTTC. It translates to CASSDVRSSYEQYF. This rearrangement joins TRBV6-1 to TRBJ2-7; unclear D gene. Deletions cut 3 bases from V and 0 bases from J, with 9 bases between. CDR1 MNHNS and CDR2 SASEGT come from the germline V gene. This CDR3 spans 14 amino acids.